The entry that follows covers one T cell receptor beta chain sequence. This entry comes from a study of blood T cells in healthy people across ages. A second about 6 to 11 cycle PCR used barcoded and J-beta primers. TCRdb re-called the 5' RACE reads with MiXCR, one entry per CDR3 protein. The sample includes 650,000 to 1,000,000 distinct CDR3 sequences, roughly 35% seen only once; the top ten take roughly 13%. CDR3 size: 14 residues. Germline CDR1 is SNHLY and CDR2 is FYNNEI. The germline V and J ends were trimmed by 4 bases and 6 bases, with 14 bases remaining between them. The source is a man aged 18 to 29 in good health. The chain combines TRBV2 with TRBJ2-3; tentatively, D is TRBD2 (5 bases). Input material: blood. The CDR3 here is CASSGAGPSDTQYF. Written as DNA, the CDR3 is TGTGCCAGCAGTGGGGCGGGTCCGAGTGATACGCAGTATTTT.